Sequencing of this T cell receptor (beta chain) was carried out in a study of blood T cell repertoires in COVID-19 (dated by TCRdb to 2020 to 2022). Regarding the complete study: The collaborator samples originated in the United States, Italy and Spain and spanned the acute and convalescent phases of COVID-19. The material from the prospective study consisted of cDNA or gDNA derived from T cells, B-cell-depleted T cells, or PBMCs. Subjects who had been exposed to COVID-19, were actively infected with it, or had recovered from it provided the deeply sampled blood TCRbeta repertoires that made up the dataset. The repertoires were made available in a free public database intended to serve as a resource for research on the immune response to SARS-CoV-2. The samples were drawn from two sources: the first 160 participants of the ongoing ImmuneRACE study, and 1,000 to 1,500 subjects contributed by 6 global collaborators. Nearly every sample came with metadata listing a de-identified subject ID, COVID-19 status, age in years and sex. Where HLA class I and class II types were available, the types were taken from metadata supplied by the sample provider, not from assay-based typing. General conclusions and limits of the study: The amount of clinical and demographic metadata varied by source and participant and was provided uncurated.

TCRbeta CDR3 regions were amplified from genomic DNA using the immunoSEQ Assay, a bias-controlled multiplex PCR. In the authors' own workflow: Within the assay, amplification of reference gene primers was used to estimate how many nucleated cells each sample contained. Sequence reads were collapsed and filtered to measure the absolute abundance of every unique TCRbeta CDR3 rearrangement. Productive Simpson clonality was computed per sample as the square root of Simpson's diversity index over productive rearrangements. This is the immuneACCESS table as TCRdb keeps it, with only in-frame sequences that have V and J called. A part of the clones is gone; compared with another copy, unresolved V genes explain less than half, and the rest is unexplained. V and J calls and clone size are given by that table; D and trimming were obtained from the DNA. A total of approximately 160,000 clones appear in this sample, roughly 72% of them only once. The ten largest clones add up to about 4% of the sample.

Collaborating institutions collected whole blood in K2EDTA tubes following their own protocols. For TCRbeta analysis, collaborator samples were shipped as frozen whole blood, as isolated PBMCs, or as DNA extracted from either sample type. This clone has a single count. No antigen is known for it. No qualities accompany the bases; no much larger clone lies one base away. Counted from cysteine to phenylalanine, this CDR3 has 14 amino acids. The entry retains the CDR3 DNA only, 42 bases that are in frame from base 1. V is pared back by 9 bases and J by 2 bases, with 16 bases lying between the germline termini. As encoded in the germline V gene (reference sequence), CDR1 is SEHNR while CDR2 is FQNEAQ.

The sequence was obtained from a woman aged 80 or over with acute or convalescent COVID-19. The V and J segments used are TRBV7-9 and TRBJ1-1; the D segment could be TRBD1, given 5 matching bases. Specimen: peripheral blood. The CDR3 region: CARGPQEINTEAFF. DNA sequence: TGTGCCAGGGGGCCACAGGAGATTAACACTGAAGCTTTCTTT.